The 27 T cell receptor beta chains listed next were all sequenced from one sample in a study of shared clonotypes between healthy human individuals. CD45RO-negative cells were positively selected for CCR7, leaving out terminally differentiated effector memory CD45RA+ cells. Produced via immunoSEQ multiplex PCR; TCRdb's table is partial and in-frame only. The table records 700,000 to 950,000 clones, roughly 96% of them present only once. Sequenced: naive CD8+ T cells sorted from blood. These receptors all come from a man aged 30 to 39 in good health.

This clone appeared a single time. This chain uses TRBV7-6 with TRBJ1-3; D perhaps matches TRBD1 (5 bases). The CDR3 loop spans 16 amino acids. Looked up from germline, CDR1 is SGHVS and CDR2 is FNYEAQ. With 3 bases removed from V and 0 bases from J, the gap between germline ends came to 12 bases. The chain's CDR3 is CASSFGGIRSGNTIYF. CDR3 in DNA: TGTGCCAGCAGCTTTGGGGGGATCCGCTCTGGAAACACCATATATTTT. The full variable domain, completed using reference TRBV7-6 and TRBJ1-3, is GAGVSQSPRYKVTKRGQDVALRCDPISGHVSLYWYRQALGQGPEFLTYFNYEAQQDKSGLPNDRFSAERPEGSISTLTIQRTEQRDSAMYRCASSFGGIRSGNTIYFGEGSWLTVV.

CDR3 sequence reads: CASSYGSADGYTF. As DNA, the CDR3 is TGTGCCAGCAGTTACGGGAGTGCGGATGGCTACACCTTC. The chain uses TRBV6-5 and TRBJ1-2; D gene unclear. Germline V gene sequence: CDR1 MNHEY, CDR2 SVGAGI. Trimming stripped 2 bases from V and 6 bases from J, with 10 bases between. The CDR3 is 13 amino acids.

This chain links TRBV7-9 with TRBJ2-2; 9 bases are a match to TRBD1. The J segment lost 8 bases and the V segment lost 4 bases, leaving 11 bases of the junction unmatched. The CDR3 is 16 amino acids. Germline values: CDR1 SEHNR, CDR2 FQNEAQ (reference sequence). Here the CDR3 DNA reads TGTGCCAGCAGCTCGCCCAGGGACAGGGCCTTTGGGGAGCTGTTTTTT. It encodes CASSSPRDRAFGELFF.

This clone was seen only once. V gene TRBV5-6 combines with J gene TRBJ2-1, with 10 bases lining up with TRBD2. After removal of 2 bases from V and 4 bases from J, the junction contained 6 bases not matched to a gene. The CDR3 loop spans 16 amino acids. The V gene's germline CDR1 is SGHDT and CDR2 YYEEEE. The DNA of the CDR3 is TGTGCCAGCAGCTTTGGTGCGGGACTAGCGTACAATGAGCAGTTCTTC. Protein product: CASSFGAGLAYNEQFF. The entire variable domain, with the rest obtained from reference TRBV5-6 and TRBJ2-1, is as follows: DAGVTQSPTHLIKTRGQQVTLRCSPKSGHDTVSWYQQALGQGPQFIFQYYEEEERQRGNFPDRFSGHQFPNYSSELNVNALLLGDSALYLCASSFGAGLAYNEQFFGPGTRLTVL.

This clone was seen once. This sequence joins TRBV29-1 and TRBJ2-3; no clear D gene. V was clipped by 3 bases and J by 4 bases, with 8 bases between them. Germline V CDR1 and CDR2: SQVTM, ANQGSEA. This CDR3 is built from 12 residues. CDR3 bases: TGCAGCGTTGAGAAAGGGCCAGATACGCAGTATTTT. Residues: CSVEKGPDTQYF.

The J gene is TRBJ2-3, the V gene TRBV27; D gene uncertain. CDR3 length: 15 amino acids. Per germline, CDR1 MNHEY and CDR2 SMNVEV (reference sequence). Trimming pared 6 bases from V and 0 bases from J, leaving 13 bases between. As DNA, the CDR3 is TGTGCCAGCAGACGGATTCGATCTAGCACAGATACGCAGTATTTT. Protein product: CASRRIRSSTDTQYF.

Only one count was recorded for this clone. The chain has TRBV10-3 and TRBJ2-7; D perhaps matches TRBD2 (5 bases). Per germline, CDR1 ENHRY and CDR2 SYGVKD. The CDR3 contains 15 residues. Trimming removed 4 bases at V and 0 bases at J, with 13 bases between. DNA for the CDR3: TGTGCCATCAGTGGAGGGCAAAAAGTCTCCTACGAGCAGTACTTC. The encoded protein is CAISGGQKVSYEQYF.

This clone was picked up one time. This rearrangement joins TRBV5-5 to TRBJ2-3; D is perhaps TRBD2 (6 bases). Germline values: CDR1 SGHKS, CDR2 YYEKEE (reference sequence). This CDR3 region has 15 residues. Trimming removed 3 bases at V and 3 bases at J, with 14 bases between. The CDR3 region is CASSSRASDTDTQYF. The DNA of the CDR3 is TGTGCCAGCAGCTCCCGGGCTAGCGATACAGATACGCAGTATTTT.

The rearrangement joins TRBV6-5 to TRBJ2-5; D remains ambiguous. Trimming took off 0 bases at V and 1 base at J, with 9 bases between the two ends. Germline CDR1 and CDR2: MNHEY and SVGAGI. CDR3 length: 15 amino acids. The CDR3 region has the DNA TGTGCCAGCAGTTACTCGAGCCACCTCCAAGAGACCCAGTACTTC. It yields the protein CASSYSSHLQETQYF.

V and J are TRBV7-9 and TRBJ2-1, with D unclear. The germline gives CDR1 SEHNR, CDR2 FQNEAQ (reference sequence). The CDR3 is 13 residues long. Trimming shortened V by 4 bases and J by 4 bases, and 8 bases separated the two germline ends. CDR3 nucleotide sequence: TGTGCCAGCAGCTCCGCGTATTACAATGAGCAGTTCTTC. Residues: CASSSAYYNEQFF.

The chain has TRBV27 and TRBJ2-1, with TRBD2 as a possible D gene (6 bases). Trimming removed 5 bases from V and 5 bases from J, with 16 bases in between. CDR1 is MNHEY, CDR2 SMNVEV, per germline (reference sequence). The CDR3 totals 15 residues. As DNA, the CDR3 is TGTGCCAGCAGTCCTTGGGACTCCTCGCACAATGAGCAGTTCTTC. It codes for CASSPWDSSHNEQFF.

The chain is built from TRBV6-1 and TRBJ2-1; D unresolved. Looked up from germline, CDR1 is MNHNS and CDR2 is SASEGT. The CDR3 covers 11 residues. Between the trimmed V and J ends, which lost 5 bases and 8 bases, there was a span of 7 bases. This CDR3 is CASSIIYEQFF. As DNA, the CDR3 is TGTGCCAGCAGTATCATCTATGAGCAGTTCTTC.

The rearrangement links TRBV7-2 to TRBJ2-7; 9 bases are shared with TRBD1. From germline, CDR1 is SGHTA and CDR2 FQGNSA. The CDR3 has 14 residues. V trimming: 5 bases; J trimming: 4 bases; junction bases outside the gene matches: 6. CDR3 DNA: TGTGCCAGCAGCCAGGGACAGGGCTTATACGAGCAGTACTTC. This codes for CASSQGQGLYEQYF.

The chain uses TRBV5-1 and TRBJ2-3, with D tentatively TRBD1 (6 bases). The V gene's germline CDR1 is SGHRS and CDR2 YFSETQ. The ends were cut back, 7 bases at V and 1 base at J, with 7 bases in the middle. This CDR3 spans 12 amino acids. CDR3 region: CASRQGTDTQYF. The DNA of the CDR3 is TGCGCCAGCCGACAGGGCACAGATACGCAGTATTTT.

The gene calls are TRBV29-1 and TRBJ1-4; maybe TRBD1 (5 bases). Trimming took off 6 bases at V and 4 bases at J, with 21 bases between the two ends. This CDR3 is built from 16 residues. The V gene's germline CDR1 is SQVTM and CDR2 ANQGSEA. The CDR3 reads CSVVVGTGAFNEKLFF. CDR3 sequence (DNA): TGCAGCGTAGTTGTCGGGACGGGAGCCTTTAATGAAAAACTGTTTTTT.

The DNA for the CDR3 is TGTGCCAGCAGCTTGGGACTAGCGGGAGGGGTGGATGAGCAGTTCTTC. Translation gives CASSLGLAGGVDEQFF. The chain couples TRBV5-6 to TRBJ2-1; 14 positions agree with TRBD2. The junction had 4 bases not matched to a gene; V was cut back by 0 bases and J by 8 bases. This CDR3 region has 16 residues. Germline assignment: CDR1 SGHDT and CDR2 YYEEEE.

The CDR3, as DNA: TGTGCCAGCAGCTCTCCAGGGGCGGGAGGCCGCAATGAGCAGTTCTTC. Translated, it gives CASSSPGAGGRNEQFF. J is TRBJ2-1 and V is TRBV7-9; 8 bases are a match to TRBD2. The germline CDR1 and CDR2 sequences are SEHNR and FQNEAQ (reference sequence). This CDR3 has 16 residues. The V gene end was trimmed by 4 bases and the J gene end by 6 bases; junction bases not matched to a gene: 11. Full variable domain (remainder filled in from reference TRBV7-9 and TRBJ2-1): DTGVSQNPRHKITKRGQNVTFRCDPISEHNRLYWYRQTLGQGPEFLTYFQNEAQLEKSRLLSDRFSAERPKGSFSTLEIQRTEQGDSAMYLCASSSPGAGGRNEQFFGPGTRLTVL.

The chain carries TRBV19 and TRBJ1-1; D unresolved. Per the germline V gene, CDR1 is LNHDA and CDR2 is SQIVND (reference sequence). This CDR3 has 13 residues. V was trimmed by 7 bases and J by 0 bases, leaving 9 bases between them. The CDR3 region is CASTIVLNTEAFF. In nucleotides, the CDR3 is TGTGCCAGTACCATTGTCCTGAACACTGAAGCTTTCTTT.

About this clone itself: Other DNA variants within this sample encode the same CDR3. This sequence joins TRBV29-1 and TRBJ2-2; D gene ambiguous. The V and J ends lost 4 bases and 0 bases respectively, with 6 bases between them. The CDR3 consists of 13 residues. Germline-derived CDR1 and CDR2 are SQVTM and ANQGSEA. Here the CDR3 reads CSVGTPNTGELFF. The DNA of the CDR3 is TGCAGCGTTGGAACCCCGAACACCGGGGAGCTGTTTTTT.

This clone was seen once. The chain has TRBV6-5 and TRBJ1-1; TRBD1 agrees at 8 bases. V shed 5 bases and J 4 bases; nucleotides not matched to a gene: 6. There are 14 residues in the CDR3. Germline CDR1 MNHEY, CDR2 SVGAGI. CDR3 protein: CASSDNRGITEAFF. CDR3 DNA sequence: TGTGCCAGCAGTGACAACAGGGGGATCACTGAAGCTTTCTTT.

The chain couples TRBV14 to TRBJ2-3, with 7 bases fitting TRBD2. V lost 0 bases to trimming and J lost 0 bases; unmatched junction nucleotides: 0. The CDR3 covers 15 residues. Per germline, CDR1 SGHDN and CDR2 FVKESK. CDR3 amino acids: CASSQEAGSTDTQYF. The CDR3 DNA is TGTGCCAGCAGCCAAGAAGCGGGGAGCACAGATACGCAGTATTTT.

This chain connects TRBV7-3 to TRBJ2-7; D might be TRBD2 (6 bases). This CDR3 region has 15 residues. Trimming cost V 2 bases and J 1 base, with 12 bases left between them. The germline CDR1 and CDR2 sequences are SGHTA and FQGTGA. CDR3 in DNA: TGTGCCAGCAGCTTAGCCGGGGGTCAGTCCTACGAGCAGTACTTC. Its translation: CASSLAGGQSYEQYF.

The gene calls are TRBV5-1 and TRBJ2-7, with 10 bases aligning to TRBD1. The junction had 10 bases not matched to a gene; V was cut back by 3 bases and J by 4 bases. The CDR3 sequence is 16 residues long. Germline loops: CDR1 SGHRS, CDR2 YFSETQ. This CDR3 reads CASSSPTGTGVYEQYF. The CDR3 coding sequence is TGCGCCAGCAGCTCACCGACTGGGACAGGGGTATACGAGCAGTACTTC.

The chain combines TRBV7-3 with TRBJ2-1; the D is unclear. Trimming cost V 6 bases and J 6 bases, with 18 bases left between them. This CDR3 is 15 amino acids long. Germline values: CDR1 SGHTA, CDR2 FQGTGA. The CDR3 sequence: CASSSTEETINEQFF. The CDR3 nucleotides read TGTGCCAGCAGTTCAACGGAAGAGACGATCAATGAGCAGTTCTTC.

The J gene is TRBJ1-5, the V gene TRBV2; D unclear. The length of the CDR3 is 15 residues. Germline-derived CDR1 and CDR2 are SNHLY and FYNNEI. V was cut by 1 base and J by 6 bases, with 13 bases left in between. CDR3: CASSEDGWGGQPQHF. CDR3 coding DNA: TGTGCCAGCAGTGAAGACGGGTGGGGAGGTCAGCCCCAGCATTTT.

The gene calls are TRBV27 and TRBJ2-2, with D possibly TRBD2 on 5 matching bases. Per the germline V gene, CDR1 is MNHEY and CDR2 is SMNVEV (reference sequence). The CDR3 is 16 amino acids. The V and J ends lost 3 bases and 7 bases respectively, with 18 bases between them. CDR3 loop: CASSFLYGPRGGELFF. The DNA of the CDR3 is TGTGCCAGCAGTTTTCTCTATGGCCCCCGGGGCGGGGAGCTGTTTTTT.

The chain couples TRBV6-4 to TRBJ2-2, with unresolved D. This CDR3 spans 12 amino acids. Trimming pared 2 bases from V and 7 bases from J, leaving 5 bases between. CDR1 is MRHNA, CDR2 SNTAGT, per germline. The CDR3 here is CASSDGFGELFF. The CDR3 nucleotides read TGTGCCAGCAGTGACGGGTTCGGGGAGCTGTTTTTT.